This T cell receptor beta chain stems from a study of CD8 T cells in Susac syndrome. The V and J ends lost 7 bases and 2 bases respectively, with 24 bases between them. CDR3 length: 17 amino acids. Germline V gives CDR1 MNHNS, CDR2 SASEGT. Random hexamers were used to reverse transcribe roughly 0.45 to 1 ug of RNA. Amplification of TCR beta CDR3 by immunoSEQ multiplex PCR spanned 54 Vbeta and 13 Jbeta. One entry per CDR3 protein results from TCRdb running MiXCR on the immunoSEQ multiplex PCR reads. The table lists 95,000 to 150,000 distinct CDR3 sequences, 94% of them singletons. In blood CD8+ and CD4+ T cells, TCR beta underwent sequencing. TEMRA cells were FACS-enriched, and CD8+ and CD4+ T cells were isolated negatively.

The TCR was taken from a human donor in good health. The chain recombines TRBV6-1 with TRBJ2-7; the D gene is possibly TRBD1 (7 bases). Material: CD4+ T cells from PBMCs. The CDR3 nucleotides are TGTGCCAGCACCACATCGGAGGGGGCCAGTACTGCCTACGAGCAGTACTTC. The encoded protein is CASTTSEGASTAYEQYF.